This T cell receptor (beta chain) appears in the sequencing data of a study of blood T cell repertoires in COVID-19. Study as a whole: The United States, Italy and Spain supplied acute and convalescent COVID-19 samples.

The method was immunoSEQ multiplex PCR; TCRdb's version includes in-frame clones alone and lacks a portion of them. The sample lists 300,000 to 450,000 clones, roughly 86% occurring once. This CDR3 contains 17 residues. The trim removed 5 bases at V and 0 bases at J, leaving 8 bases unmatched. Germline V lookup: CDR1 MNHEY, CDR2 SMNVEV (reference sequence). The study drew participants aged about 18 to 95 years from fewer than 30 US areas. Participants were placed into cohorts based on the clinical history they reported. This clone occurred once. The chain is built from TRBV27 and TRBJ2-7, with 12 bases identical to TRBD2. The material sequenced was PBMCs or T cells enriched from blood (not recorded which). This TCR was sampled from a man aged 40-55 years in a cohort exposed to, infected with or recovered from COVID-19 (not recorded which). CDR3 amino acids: CASSRLAGESSSYEQYF. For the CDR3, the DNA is TGTGCCAGCAGTCGACTAGCGGGAGAATCTAGCTCCTACGAGCAGTACTTC.